What follows are 6 T cell receptor beta chains derived from one specimen sequenced in a study of blood T cell repertoires in COVID-19. Sequencing was performed with immunoSEQ multiplex PCR; in TCRdb, only in-frame clones are kept and a portion is missing. The sample has under 250,000 clones; approximately 85% are singletons. Sequenced material: peripheral blood. The receptors originated from a middle-aged man who had recovered from COVID-19.

The chain couples TRBV5-5 to TRBJ2-1; TRBD2 aligns across 8 bases. CDR1 is SGHKS, CDR2 YYEKEE, per germline (reference sequence). V shed 4 bases and J 7 bases; nucleotides not matched to a gene: 10. The CDR3 has 15 residues. The CDR3 DNA reads as TGTGCCAGCAGCCCGAGAGCGGGAGTGGGGAATGAGCAGTTCTTC. Translating it yields CASSPRAGVGNEQFF.

This clone was counted once. The genes are TRBV7-2 and TRBJ1-2; unclear D gene. This CDR3 comprises 14 residues. Germline CDR1 is SGHTA and CDR2 is FQGNSA. Trimming took 6 bases from V and 1 from J, leaving 12 bases between them. This CDR3 reads CASSLAPVNYGYTF. DNA of the CDR3: TGTGCCAGCAGTCTAGCCCCTGTTAACTATGGCTACACCTTC.

A few counts support this clone. The V and J genes are TRBV9 and TRBJ2-1, with TRBD2 matching over 11 bases. After removal of 0 bases from V and 6 bases from J, the junction contained 5 bases not matched to a gene. This CDR3 has 16 residues. Per germline, CDR1 SGDLS and CDR2 YYNGEE. The CDR3, as DNA: TGTGCCAGCAGCGTAGAGGTTAGCGGGAGGGGCAATGAGCAGTTCTTC. Residues: CASSVEVSGRGNEQFF.

This clone occurred once. The V and J genes are TRBV5-5 and TRBJ1-1; 7 bases fit TRBD1. The length of the CDR3 is 15 residues. Germline CDR1 and CDR2: SGHKS and YYEKEE (reference sequence). Unmatched junction bases numbered 7, after V lost 0 bases and J lost 5 bases. CDR3 sequence: CASSLALAGGTEAFF. The CDR3 DNA follows: TGTGCCAGCAGCTTGGCCTTGGCAGGGGGAACTGAAGCTTTCTTT.

The chain recombines TRBV2 with TRBJ2-7; D unresolved. Trimming stripped 3 bases from V and 7 bases from J, with 7 bases between. CDR1 is SNHLY, CDR2 FYNNEI, per germline. The CDR3 totals 11 residues. For the CDR3, the DNA is TGTGCCAGCAGTGACAGGTGGGAGCAGTACTTC. It encodes CASSDRWEQYF.

V usage is TRBV27 and J usage is TRBJ2-7; 7 positions agree with TRBD2. This CDR3 spans 13 amino acids. Germline CDR1 and CDR2: MNHEY and SMNVEV (reference sequence). Unmatched junction bases numbered 10, after V lost 8 bases and J lost 6 bases. As DNA, the CDR3 is TGTGCCAGCGCAAACTGGGGGGGTCGCGAGCAGTACTTC. Amino acids: CASANWGGREQYF.